The 12 T cell receptor beta chains below all came from one sample that was sequenced in a study of T cell repertoires in cytomegalovirus infection. MiXCR was run by TCRdb on the reads, yielding one entry per CDR3 protein. The top ten hold 27% of the sample, which has about 180,000 distinct CDR3 sequences, approximately 15% seen once. What was sequenced was PBMCs. The receptors were sampled from a human donor in good health (CMV status not recorded). Some clones in this sample may be carry-over from other donors' samples.

This clonotype was counted at least ten times. The chain has TRBV7-2 and TRBJ1-5; tentative D call: TRBD1 (5 bases). Trimming removed 4 bases at V and 3 bases at J, with 7 bases between. CDR1 is SGHTA and CDR2 is FQGNSA in the germline V gene. CDR3 length: 13 amino acids. CDR3 loop: CASSWDLNQPQHF. The CDR3 region has the DNA TGTGCCAGCAGCTGGGACCTCAATCAGCCCCAGCATTTT.

This clonotype was recorded a few times. Since a much larger clone is just one base distant, this may be a read error. The chain couples TRBV5-6 to TRBJ1-1; D call uncertain. The CDR3 covers 13 residues. Germline CDR1 SGHDT, CDR2 YYEEEE. V shed 2 bases and J shed 1 base, with 6 bases lying between them. CDR3 in DNA: TGTGCCAGCAGCTTCTGGCAGAACACTGAAGCTTTCTTT. It encodes CASSFWQNTEAFF.

This clonotype was counted a few times. The V and J genes are TRBV27 and TRBJ1-1; D is possibly TRBD1 (6 bases). The V gene's germline CDR1 is MNHEY and CDR2 SMNVEV (reference sequence). This CDR3 is built from 14 residues. Between the trimmed V and J ends, which lost 6 bases and 1 base, there was a span of 12 bases. This CDR3 is CASRPGHPNTEAFF. The DNA of the CDR3 is TGTGCCAGCAGACCGGGACACCCGAACACTGAAGCTTTCTTT.

The chain carries TRBV28 and TRBJ2-2, with D perhaps TRBD2 (6 bases). Per germline, CDR1 MDHEN and CDR2 SYDVKM. V lost 2 bases and J lost 4, with 11 bases in between. The CDR3 consists of 15 residues. CDR3 amino acids: CASSLLPSATGELFF. In DNA, the CDR3 is TGTGCCAGCAGTTTACTGCCTAGCGCCACCGGGGAGCTGTTTTTT.

V gene TRBV2 combines with J gene TRBJ2-6, with 9 bases matching TRBD2. J gave up 8 bases and V 1 base, and 15 bases lay outside the gene matches. The CDR3 spans 19 residues. Germline lookup yields CDR1 SNHLY and CDR2 FYNNEI. The CDR3 DNA is TGTGCCAGCAGTGAAGAGGTTGGCGGGAGGGCCGGATCGACCAACGTCCTGACTTTC. Amino acids: CASSEEVGGRAGSTNVLTF.

This clonotype was seen repeatedly, ten times or more. The chain links TRBV9 to TRBJ2-7; D remains ambiguous. CDR3 length equals 14 residues. V was pared by 0 bases and J by 0 bases, with 7 bases between. From germline, CDR1 is SGDLS and CDR2 YYNGEE. This chain's CDR3 is CASSVATGSYEQYF. In nucleotides, the CDR3 is TGTGCCAGCAGCGTAGCTACCGGCTCCTACGAGCAGTACTTC.

The sample holds many counts of this clonotype. The chain uses TRBV28 and TRBJ1-2; 7 positions agree with TRBD1. The CDR3 sequence is 14 residues long. Per germline, CDR1 MDHEN and CDR2 SYDVKM. The trim removed 6 bases at V and 3 bases at J, leaving 7 bases unmatched. The CDR3 region is CASSRQGHDYGYTF. CDR3 in DNA: TGTGCCAGCAGCAGACAGGGTCACGACTATGGCTACACCTTC.

The V gene is TRBV29-1, the J gene TRBJ2-1; 13 bases fit TRBD2. V lost 7 bases to trimming and J lost 2 bases; unmatched junction nucleotides: 5. The CDR3 consists of 15 residues. CDR1 SQVTM and CDR2 ANQGSEA come from the germline V gene. CDR3: CSERLAGGPYNEQFF. Written as DNA, the CDR3 is TGCAGCGAGAGACTAGCGGGAGGACCCTACAATGAGCAGTTCTTC.

This clonotype was detected ten times or more. The DNA of the CDR3 is TGTGCCAGCAGCCCCGGACTAGCGGGAGTAGCCGAGCAGTACTTC. It codes for CASSPGLAGVAEQYF. The V call is TRBV7-2, the J call TRBJ2-7; 13 nucleotides line up with TRBD2. The CDR3 has 15 amino acids. Germline CDR1 and CDR2: SGHTA and FQGNSA. V shed 5 bases and J 6 bases; nucleotides not matched to a gene: 7.

This clonotype was counted many times. This rearrangement joins TRBV7-8 to TRBJ1-1, with D hard to call. Germline lookup yields CDR1 SGHVS and CDR2 FQNEAQ. V lost 3 bases to trimming and J lost 0 bases, with 11 bases between them. CDR3 size: 15 residues. The CDR3 region has the DNA TGTGCCAGCAGCTTGGAGAGCCGTATGAACACTGAAGCTTTCTTT. This sequence encodes CASSLESRMNTEAFF.

The chain employs TRBV24-1 and TRBJ2-1; no firm D call. The CDR3 runs 13 residues. CDR1 and CDR2 from the germline V gene are KGHDR and SFDVKD. With 1 base removed from V and 6 bases from J, the gap between germline ends came to 6 bases. CDR3 nucleotide sequence: TGTGCCACCAGTGATTTAATACCCAATGAGCAGTTCTTC. Its protein product is CATSDLIPNEQFF.

CDR3 sequence reads: CSVEGRNAPGAFF. CDR3 coding DNA: TGCAGCGTTGAGGGGCGGAACGCACCCGGAGCTTTCTTT. The chain is built from TRBV29-1 and TRBJ1-1; TRBD1 might be the D (5 bases). Germline loops: CDR1 SQVTM, CDR2 ANQGSEA. Trimming stripped 3 bases from V and 10 bases from J, with 18 bases between. The CDR3 loop spans 13 amino acids. Combining the CDR3 with reference TRBV29-1 and TRBJ1-1 gives the whole variable domain SAVISQKPSRDICQRGTSLTIQCQVDSQVTMMFWYRQQPGQSLTLIATANQGSEATYESGFVIDKFPISRPNLTFSTLTVSNMSPEDSSIYLCSVEGRNAPGAFFGQGTRLTVV.